The rows below give T cell receptor beta chains drawn from one sample of a study of T cells after yellow fever vaccination. TCRdb passed the 5' RACE reads through MiXCR, listing each CDR3 protein once. The sample lists about 210,000 distinct CDR3 sequences; around 6.7% were seen once. The sequences come from CD4+ T cells sorted from PBMCs, collected on the day of the yellow fever booster vaccination. Every receptor here comes from a man between 25 and 39 years old who received the YFV17D yellow fever vaccine. Both conserved end residues are part of each CDR3. Fields, in order: clone size, V gene, J gene, D gene, CDR3 protein, CDR3 DNA. A D gene is named only where the DNA matches it firmly. A row's size may be missing; if present it is once, few, many or a size class.

few,TRBV29-1,TRBJ1-3,-,CSVEPLRNTIYF,TGCAGCGTTGAGCCACTCAGAAACACCATATATTTT
many,TRBV6-2/TRBV6-3,TRBJ2-1,TRBD2,CASSYSSPSGVYNEQFF,TGTGCCAGCAGTTACTCGAGCCCTAGCGGGGTATACAATGAGCAGTTCTTC
few,TRBV2,TRBJ2-7,-,CASSEKELVYEQYF,TGTGCCAGCAGTGAAAAAGAACTCGTCTACGAGCAGTACTTC
many,TRBV20-1,TRBJ1-1,-,CSAINTGNTEAFF,TGCAGTGCTATTAATACGGGGAACACTGAAGCTTTCTTT
few,TRBV30,TRBJ2-2,-,CAWSVKGAGELFF,TGTGCCTGGAGTGTAAAAGGGGCCGGGGAGCTGTTTTTT
few,TRBV7-2,TRBJ2-1,TRBD2,CASSSLAGDHNEQFF,TGTGCCAGCAGCTCACTAGCGGGAGACCACAATGAGCAGTTCTTC
-,TRBV5-1,TRBJ1-1,TRBD1,CASSLAGTGTRTTEAFF,TGCGCCAGCAGCTTGGCCGGGACAGGGACCCGAACGACTGAAGCTTTCTTT
-,TRBV29-1,TRBJ2-3,TRBD2,CSVRRLASPSTDTQYF,TGCAGCGTTAGGAGACTAGCGTCCCCTAGCACAGATACGCAGTATTTT
many,TRBV19,TRBJ2-4,-,CASRDGQKAKNIQYF,TGTGCCAGTAGGGACGGACAGAAGGCCAAAAACATTCAGTACTTC
few,TRBV5-4,TRBJ2-2,-,CASSWGVPSGELFF,TGTGCCAGCAGCTGGGGGGTACCCTCCGGGGAGCTGTTTTTT
many,TRBV20-1,TRBJ2-7,TRBD1,CSASRTGMNSYEQYF,TGCAGTGCTAGCAGGACAGGCATGAACTCCTACGAGCAGTACTTC
-,TRBV6-2/TRBV6-3,TRBJ1-1,-,CASRESITAFF,TGTGCCAGCAGGGAGTCTATTACGGCTTTCTTT
few,TRBV14,TRBJ2-5,-,CASSQGGTPEEETQYF,TGTGCCAGCAGCCAAGGGGGGACCCCAGAGGAGGAGACCCAGTACTTC
-,TRBV30,TRBJ1-6,-,CASSSSYNSPLHF,TGTGCCTCGTCTAGCTCCTATAATTCACCCCTCCACTTT
few,TRBV20-1,TRBJ1-5,TRBD1,CSARPPQGGSNQPQHF,TGCAGTGCTAGACCTCCCCAGGGGGGCAGCAATCAGCCCCAGCATTTT
many,TRBV7-2,TRBJ2-3,TRBD2,CASSFRRGGIDTQYF,TGTGCCAGCAGCTTCAGGCGGGGGGGGATCGATACGCAGTATTTT
-,TRBV7-9,TRBJ2-3,TRBD2,CASSWIAGEPVTDTQYF,TGTGCCAGCAGCTGGATAGCGGGAGAGCCCGTCACAGATACGCAGTATTTT
few,TRBV12-3/TRBV12-4,TRBJ2-3,-,CASSFGPGFTQYF,TGTGCCAGCAGTTTCGGGCCCGGGTTTACGCAGTATTTT
many,TRBV5-1,TRBJ2-3,-,CASSPRFGTDTQYF,TGCGCCAGCAGCCCACGTTTCGGTACAGATACGCAGTATTTT
-,TRBV20-1,TRBJ2-3,-,CCATLAGGGTDTQYF,TGCTGTGCTACCCTGGCAGGGGGGGGAACAGATACGCAGTATTTT
few,TRBV18,TRBJ2-6,TRBD1,CASSLVIRDRVSTGANVLTF,TGTGCCAGCTCCCTAGTCATCCGGGACAGGGTGTCTACTGGGGCCAACGTCCTGACTTTC
-,TRBV18,TRBJ2-4,-,CASSPTGNRKNIQYF,TGTGCCAGCTCACCAACCGGGAATAGGAAAAACATTCAGTACTTC
few,TRBV3-1,TRBJ2-1,TRBD2,CASSLSGTSVYNEQFF,TGTGCCAGCAGCCTTAGTGGGACTAGCGTTTACAATGAGCAGTTCTTC
-,TRBV7-6,TRBJ1-2,-,CASSLTVFNYGYTF,TGTGCCAGCAGCCTGACGGTTTTTAACTATGGCTACACCTTC
few,TRBV11-2,TRBJ2-7,TRBD2,CASSLGPFSGRRGEQYF,TGTGCCAGCAGCTTGGGCCCTTTTAGCGGGAGGAGGGGCGAGCAGTACTTC
-,TRBV18,TRBJ2-1,TRBD2,CASSLSLRQRGALNEQFF,TGTGCCAGCTCACTTTCTCTTCGTCAGCGGGGGGCCCTCAATGAGCAGTTCTTC
once,TRBV29-1,TRBJ2-1,TRBD2,CSLSSGINEQFF,TGCAGCCTCTCTAGCGGGATCAATGAGCAGTTCTTC
many,TRBV7-6,TRBJ2-7,TRBD2,CASSLAPTSATAYEQYF,TGTGCCAGCAGCTTAGCCCCCACTAGCGCCACAGCCTACGAGCAGTACTTC
many,TRBV12-3/TRBV12-4,TRBJ1-5,-,CASSPRWGENQPQHF,TGTGCCAGCAGCCCTAGATGGGGGGAAAACCAGCCCCAGCATTTT
-,TRBV7-6,TRBJ2-7,-,CASSVGGSFDEQYF,TGTGCCAGCAGCGTCGGAGGATCTTTTGACGAGCAGTACTTC
few,TRBV20-1,TRBJ2-5,TRBD1,CSASRTGDETQYF,TGCAGTGCCAGTAGGACAGGGGACGAGACCCAGTACTTC
-,TRBV18,TRBJ2-7,-,CASSPVRNSLEQYF,TGTGCCAGCTCACCCGTTAGGAACAGTTTGGAGCAGTACTTC
few,TRBV7-2,TRBJ2-2,-,CASSWDPSSSALFF,TGTGCCAGCAGCTGGGACCCCTCTAGTAGTGCGCTGTTTTTT
many,TRBV6-1,TRBJ2-6,-,CASSPLNSGANVLTF,TGTGCCAGCAGCCCCTTAAACTCTGGGGCCAACGTCCTGACTTTC
many,TRBV12-3/TRBV12-4,TRBJ1-1,-,CASSSTGLTEAFF,TGTGCCAGCAGTTCCACAGGGCTGACTGAAGCTTTCTTT
few,TRBV20-1,TRBJ1-1,-,CSAAAGNTEAFF,TGCAGTGCCGCGGCCGGGAACACTGAAGCTTTCTTT
many,TRBV27,TRBJ2-2,-,CASSLLREWGTGELFF,TGTGCCAGCAGTTTATTGAGGGAGTGGGGCACCGGGGAGCTGTTTTTT
-,TRBV12-3/TRBV12-4,TRBJ2-1,TRBD2,CASSRGGQQFF,TGTGCCAGCAGTCGGGGGGGCCAGCAGTTCTTC
many,TRBV29-1,TRBJ2-3,TRBD2,CSVDPRGTREGREDTQYF,TGCAGCGTTGACCCCCGGGGGACACGGGAGGGCCGGGAGGATACGCAGTATTTT
many,TRBV7-9,TRBJ2-3,-,CASSLDTGSDTQYF,TGTGCCAGCAGCTTAGACACAGGGTCAGATACGCAGTATTTT
many,TRBV5-1,TRBJ2-1,TRBD1,CASSTGQDVIWSSKGNEQFF,TGCGCCAGCAGCACGGGACAGGACGTTATCTGGTCGTCCAAGGGCAATGAGCAGTTCTTC
few,TRBV7-2,TRBJ2-5,TRBD2,CASSLDSGRWGTQYF,TGTGCCAGCAGCTTAGATTCCGGGAGGTGGGGGACCCAGTACTTC
few,TRBV7-2,TRBJ2-7,TRBD2,CASSARTSGRAPEQYF,TGTGCCAGCAGCGCCCGGACTAGCGGGAGGGCACCCGAGCAGTACTTC
many,TRBV29-1,TRBJ2-7,-,CSVEYGSGSSEQYF,TGCAGCGTTGAGTACGGGAGTGGGTCTTCCGAGCAGTACTTC
many,TRBV19,TRBJ2-6,-,CASSNLYTGANVLTF,TGTGCCAGTAGTAATCTCTACACTGGGGCCAACGTCCTGACTTTC
few,TRBV6-2/TRBV6-3,TRBJ2-7,-,CASSSGVEQYF,TGTGCCAGCAGTTCGGGCGTCGAGCAGTACTTC
many,TRBV29-1,TRBJ2-5,-,CSVRDSGTQYF,TGCAGCGTTCGGGACTCAGGGACCCAGTACTTC
-,TRBV3-1,TRBJ2-1,-,CACSQDRGAEQFF,TGTGCCTGCAGCCAGGATAGGGGGGCCGAGCAGTTCTTC
few,TRBV7-9,TRBJ2-2,TRBD2,CASSRKALAGQTGELFF,TGTGCCAGCAGCCGCAAAGCCCTAGCGGGACAGACCGGGGAGCTGTTTTTT
-,TRBV7-2,TRBJ2-6,-,CASSLKSPGANVLTF,TGTGCCAGCAGCCTAAAGAGCCCTGGGGCCAACGTCCTGACTTTC
few,TRBV20-1,TRBJ2-5,-,CSARDGDEVEETQYF,TGCAGTGCTAGAGATGGGGACGAGGTGGAAGAGACCCAGTACTTC
-,TRBV7-2,TRBJ2-3,-,CASSLMVGLDTQYF,TGTGCCAGCAGCTTAATGGTCGGACTAGATACGCAGTATTTT
few,TRBV9,TRBJ2-1,-,CASSATSFEQFF,TGTGCCAGCAGCGCCACTAGTTTTGAGCAGTTCTTC
-,TRBV12-3/TRBV12-4,TRBJ1-4,-,CASSPGRGLFF,TGTGCCAGCAGTCCTGGCAGGGGACTGTTTTTT